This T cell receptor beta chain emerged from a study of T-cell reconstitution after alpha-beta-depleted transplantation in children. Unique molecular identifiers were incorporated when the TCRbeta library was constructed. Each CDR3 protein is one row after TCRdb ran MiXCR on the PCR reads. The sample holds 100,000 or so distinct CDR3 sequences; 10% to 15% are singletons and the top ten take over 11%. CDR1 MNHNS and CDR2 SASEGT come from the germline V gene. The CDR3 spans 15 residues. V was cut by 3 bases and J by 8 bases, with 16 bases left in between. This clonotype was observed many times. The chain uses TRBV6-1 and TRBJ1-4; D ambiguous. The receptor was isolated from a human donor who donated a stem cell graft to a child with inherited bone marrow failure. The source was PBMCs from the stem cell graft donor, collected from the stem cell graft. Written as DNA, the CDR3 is TGTGCCAGCAGTGACCGAGGGAGGCTGGAGGAAAAACTGTTTTTT. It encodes CASSDRGRLEEKLFF.